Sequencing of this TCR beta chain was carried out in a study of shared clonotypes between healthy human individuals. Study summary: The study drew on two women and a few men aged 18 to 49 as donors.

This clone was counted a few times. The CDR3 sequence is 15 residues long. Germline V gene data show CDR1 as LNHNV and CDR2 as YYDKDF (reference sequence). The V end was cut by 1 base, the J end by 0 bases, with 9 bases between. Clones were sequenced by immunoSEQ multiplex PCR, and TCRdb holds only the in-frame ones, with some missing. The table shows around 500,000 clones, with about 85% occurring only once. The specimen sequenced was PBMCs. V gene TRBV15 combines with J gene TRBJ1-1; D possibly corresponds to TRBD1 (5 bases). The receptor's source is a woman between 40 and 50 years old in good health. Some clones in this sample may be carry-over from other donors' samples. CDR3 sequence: CATSRGQSLNTEAFF. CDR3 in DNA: TGTGCCACCAGCAGAGGACAGTCCTTGAACACTGAAGCTTTCTTT.